These 29 T cell receptor beta chains were sequenced from one sample in a study of blood T cell repertoires in COVID-19. This table comes from immunoSEQ multiplex PCR, and its TCRdb copy is limited to in-frame clones, with some not included. The sample contains 45,000 to 60,000 clones, roughly 86% of which appear only once. The sequenced material came from peripheral blood. All receptors come from a human donor with active COVID-19. The donor label of this sample is uncertain.

This chain uses TRBV5-5 with TRBJ1-5, with D uncertain. Germline CDR1 reads SGHKS; CDR2 reads YYEKEE (reference sequence). V gave up 1 base and J gave up 4 bases, with 9 bases separating them. CDR3 length: 14 residues. The CDR3: CASSLRTGNQPQHF. CDR3 DNA sequence: TGTGCCAGCAGCTTGAGGACGGGGAATCAGCCCCAGCATTTT.

V gene TRBV2 combines with J gene TRBJ2-5; the D gene is possibly TRBD2 (5 bases). This CDR3 comprises 12 residues. Trimming removed 6 bases from V and 3 bases from J, with 8 bases in between. Germline lookup yields CDR1 SNHLY and CDR2 FYNNEI. CDR3 coding DNA: TGTGCCAGCAGCGGGGAAAAAGAGACCCAGTACTTC. It codes for CASSGEKETQYF. Looking up the rest from reference TRBV2 and TRBJ2-5 gives the full variable domain: EPEVTQTPSHQVTQMGQEVILRCVPISNHLYFYWYRQILGQKVEFLVSFYNNEISEKSEIFDDQFSVERPDGSNFTLKIRSTKLEDSAMYFCASSGEKETQYFGPGTRLLVL.

The rearrangement links TRBV11-3 to TRBJ2-1, with 8 bases matching TRBD2. The V gene end was trimmed by 2 bases and the J gene end by 4 bases; junction bases not matched to a gene: 10. There are 17 residues in the CDR3. Germline values: CDR1 SGHNT, CDR2 YENEEA. CDR3 sequence (DNA): TGTGCCAGCAGCTTAACCGTCGGACTAGCTTGGTACAATGAGCAGTTCTTC. This sequence encodes CASSLTVGLAWYNEQFF. The full variable domain, its missing parts supplied by reference TRBV11-3 and TRBJ2-1, is EAGVVQSPRYKIIEKKQPVAFWCNPISGHNTLYWYLQNLGQGPELLIRYENEEAVDDSQLPKDRFSAERLKGVDSTLKIQPAELGDSAVYLCASSLTVGLAWYNEQFFGPGTRLTVL.

This clone showed up just once. The chain joins TRBV7-9 to TRBJ2-1, with 7 positions matching TRBD1. The length of the CDR3 is 13 residues. Trimming removed 1 base from V and 14 bases from J; junction bases left unmatched: 8. The germline CDR1 and CDR2 sequences are SEHNR and FQNEAQ (reference sequence). The CDR3 DNA follows: TGTGCCAGCAGCTTAGGGACAGGCCTTGGAAAGTTCTTC. Translated, it gives CASSLGTGLGKFF.

The chain combines TRBV23-1 with TRBJ1-5, with D maybe TRBD1 (6 bases). TRBV23-1 counts as an open reading frame of uncertain function. V gave up 4 bases and J gave up 5 bases, with 12 bases separating them. The CDR3 has 14 amino acids. CDR3 residues: CASSLGAGDQPQHF. The CDR3 DNA follows: TGCGCCAGCAGTCTGGGGGCAGGGGATCAGCCCCAGCATTTT.

The chain is built from TRBV29-1 and TRBJ2-1, with a possible D match to TRBD2 (6 bases). Germline V CDR1 and CDR2: SQVTM, ANQGSEA. The ends were cut back, 1 base at V and 5 bases at J, with 27 bases in the middle. The CDR3 is 19 residues long. The CDR3 sequence: CSVEGISGLSEGLNNEQFF. CDR3 nucleotide sequence: TGCAGCGTTGAAGGAATATCGGGGTTGAGCGAGGGACTTAACAATGAGCAGTTCTTC.

The chain recombines TRBV20-1 with TRBJ1-2, with TRBD1 as a possible D gene (6 bases). The CDR3 length is 11 residues. CDR1 and CDR2 from the germline V gene are DFQATT and SNEGSKA (reference sequence). The V end lost 6 bases, the J end lost 11 bases, and 16 bases lay between the germline ends. CDR3 sequence reads: CSAQGGSYYTF. DNA for the CDR3: TGCAGTGCCCAAGGGGGATCCTATTACACCTTC.

The chain joins TRBV9 to TRBJ2-3; no definite D call. The ends were cut back, 4 bases at V and 6 bases at J, with 12 bases in the middle. The CDR3 runs to 13 residues. Germline assignment: CDR1 SGDLS and CDR2 YYNGEE. The CDR3 loop is CASSSGPHDTQYF. DNA for the CDR3: TGTGCCAGCAGCTCTGGGCCTCACGATACGCAGTATTTT.

This chain uses TRBV4-1 with TRBJ2-1, with 8 positions matching TRBD2. Looked up from germline, CDR1 is MGHRA and CDR2 is YSYEKL. The J segment lost 0 bases and the V segment lost 1 base, leaving 8 bases of the junction unmatched. This CDR3 has 18 amino acids. The CDR3 protein is CASSQVDLGRVSYNEQFF. CDR3 bases: TGCGCCAGCAGCCAAGTGGATCTCGGGAGGGTCTCCTACAATGAGCAGTTCTTC.

This rearrangement joins TRBV7-9 to TRBJ2-7, with D perhaps matching TRBD2 (5 bases). V was cut by 0 bases and J by 2 bases, with 14 bases left in between. CDR3 length: 16 residues. Germline V lookup: CDR1 SEHNR, CDR2 FQNEAQ (reference sequence). The CDR3 loop reads CASSLASASSTYEQYF. In DNA form, the CDR3 reads TGTGCCAGCAGCTTAGCATCGGCTAGCAGCACCTACGAGCAGTACTTC. Variable domain in full (rest from reference TRBV7-9 and TRBJ2-7): DTGVSQNPRHKITKRGQNVTFRCDPISEHNRLYWYRQTLGQGPEFLTYFQNEAQLEKSRLLSDRFSAERPKGSFSTLEIQRTEQGDSAMYLCASSLASASSTYEQYFGPGTRLTVT.

The chain couples TRBV7-9 to TRBJ2-2, with D hard to call. V was clipped by 5 bases and J by 5 bases, with 9 bases between them. Germline lookup yields CDR1 SEHNR and CDR2 FQNEAQ (reference sequence). CDR3 length: 13 amino acids. The CDR3 nucleotides read TGTGCCAGCAGCCTTCAGTTTACCGGGGAGCTGTTTTTT. It specifies CASSLQFTGELFF.

The V gene is TRBV11-2, the J gene TRBJ2-7, with 8 bases that match TRBD2. From germline, CDR1 is SGHAT and CDR2 FQNNGV. The CDR3 length is 14 residues. Germline trimming cut 3 bases from V and 3 bases from J; bases unmatched to any gene: 4. In DNA, the CDR3 is TGTGCCAGCAGCTTTTACGGGGGGGACTACGAGCAGTACTTC. Residues: CASSFYGGDYEQYF. The entire variable domain, with the rest obtained from reference TRBV11-2 and TRBJ2-7, is as follows: EAGVAQSPRYKIIEKRQSVAFWCNPISGHATLYWYQQILGQGPKLLIQFQNNGVVDDSQLPKDRFSAERLKGVDSTLKIQPAKLEDSAVYLCASSFYGGDYEQYFGPGTRLTVT.

This chain joins TRBV3-1 (or the pseudogene TRBV3-2) and TRBJ2-5; 7 bases line up with TRBD2. Germline CDR1 and CDR2: LGHDT and YNNKEL (reference sequence). The CDR3 runs to 18 residues. The V gene end was trimmed by 3 bases and the J gene end by 4 bases; junction bases not matched to a gene: 17. CDR3 region: CASSHPPLGAGVGETQYF. The CDR3 DNA reads TGTGCCAGCAGCCACCCGCCTCTCGGGGCGGGAGTCGGAGAGACCCAGTACTTC.

The table lists this clone with a few counts. The chain recombines TRBV5-6 with TRBJ2-3; TRBD1 matches at 12 bases. The length of the CDR3 is 16 residues. CDR1 is SGHDT and CDR2 is YYEEEE in the germline V gene. J gave up 3 bases and V 1 base, and 3 bases lay outside the gene matches. In DNA, the CDR3 is TGTGCCAGCAGCTTGCTGGGACAGGGGGCTACAGATACGCAGTATTTT. It encodes CASSLLGQGATDTQYF.

V is TRBV12-3 or TRBV12-4 and J is TRBJ2-3; D is undetermined. This CDR3 contains 13 residues. V shed 6 bases and J shed 1 base, with 8 bases lying between them. The CDR3 coding sequence is TGTGCCAGCAGCTTAATAGGCACAGATACGCAGTATTTT. It codes for CASSLIGTDTQYF.

The genes are TRBV7-9 and TRBJ1-3, with no clear D. Per germline, CDR1 SEHNR and CDR2 FQNEAQ (reference sequence). The CDR3 sequence is 19 residues long. The V and J ends lost 7 bases and 0 bases respectively, with 25 bases between them. The CDR3 sequence: CASTFLKGATLYSGNTIYF. The CDR3 DNA is TGTGCCAGCACCTTCCTTAAGGGAGCTACCCTTTACTCTGGAAACACCATATATTTT.

The genes are TRBV20-1 and TRBJ2-3, with D possibly being TRBD2 (6 bases). Germline lookup yields CDR1 DFQATT and CDR2 SNEGSKA (reference sequence). Trimming left V 6 bases short and J 6 bases short, with 10 bases between. This CDR3 comprises 11 residues. DNA for the CDR3: TGCAGTGCGAATGGGAGGGATACGCAGTATTTT. This encodes CSANGRDTQYF.

The J gene is TRBJ2-1, the V gene TRBV5-1; perhaps TRBD2 as D (7 bases). The V and J ends lost 5 bases and 15 bases respectively, with 21 bases between them. Germline CDR1 is SGHRS and CDR2 is YFSETQ. CDR3 length equals 13 residues. The CDR3 region has the DNA TGCGCCAGCAGACCAATCGGGGGGCAGGTTCCGTTCTTC. Translated: CASRPIGGQVPFF. Looking up the rest from reference TRBV5-1 and TRBJ2-1 gives the full variable domain: KAGVTQTPRYLIKTRGQQVTLSCSPISGHRSVSWYQQTPGQGLQFLFEYFSETQRNKGNFPGRFSGRQFSNSRSEMNVSTLELGDSALYLCASRPIGGQVPFFGPGTRLTVL.

This chain connects TRBV18 to TRBJ1-6; D remains ambiguous. Germline V gives CDR1 KGHSH, CDR2 LQKENI. Trimming shortened V by 3 bases and J by 8 bases, and 14 bases separated the two germline ends. This CDR3 contains 15 residues. CDR3 in amino acids: CASSPEAAGYSPLHF. For the CDR3, the DNA is TGTGCCAGCTCACCGGAGGCCGCGGGGTATTCACCCCTCCACTTT.

A few counts support this clone. V usage is TRBV10-3 and J usage is TRBJ2-7; possibly TRBD1 for D (6 bases). V lost 0 bases and J lost 0, with 12 bases in between. Germline CDR1 ENHRY, CDR2 SYGVKD. The CDR3 length is 16 residues. The CDR3 DNA reads as TGTGCCATCAGTGAGTCGTGGGACAACCTCTCCTACGAGCAGTACTTC. Translating it yields CAISESWDNLSYEQYF.

This chain links TRBV5-1 with TRBJ2-1; a weak D match, TRBD2 (5 bases). Trimming left V 0 bases short and J 6 bases short, with 10 bases between. Germline assignment: CDR1 SGHRS and CDR2 YFSETQ. The CDR3 extends over 14 amino acids. The CDR3 spells CASSLASRGNEQFF. As DNA, the CDR3 is TGCGCCAGCAGCTTGGCGAGTCGGGGCAATGAGCAGTTCTTC.

The J gene is TRBJ2-1, the V gene TRBV9, with 8 bases that match TRBD2. Germline CDR1 is SGDLS and CDR2 is YYNGEE. V trimming: 4 bases; J trimming: 4 bases; junction bases outside the gene matches: 7. This CDR3 has 15 amino acids. In DNA, the CDR3 is TGTGCCAGCAGCCCGACGGGGGGGGGATACAATGAGCAGTTCTTC. This gives the protein CASSPTGGGYNEQFF.

This chain uses TRBV28 with TRBJ1-2, with 8 bases aligning to TRBD1. V trimming: 3 bases; J trimming: 5 bases; junction bases outside the gene matches: 8. The germline gives CDR1 MDHEN, CDR2 SYDVKM. The CDR3 is 15 residues long. The chain's CDR3 is CASSFPSTGVYGYTF. The DNA of the CDR3 is TGTGCCAGCAGTTTTCCCTCGACAGGGGTATATGGCTACACCTTC.

The chain carries TRBV7-8 and TRBJ2-7, with D possibly being TRBD2 (6 bases). The germline V and J ends were trimmed by 5 bases and 0 bases, with 23 bases remaining between them. The germline V gene encodes CDR1 SGHVS and CDR2 FQNEAQ. The CDR3 is made up of 18 amino acids. The chain's CDR3 is CASSGPELAGISSYEQYF. As DNA, the CDR3 is TGTGCCAGCAGCGGACCTGAGCTGGCGGGGATAAGCTCCTACGAGCAGTACTTC.

This clone was counted a single time. The chain links TRBV2 to TRBJ1-1; D might be TRBD1 (6 bases). Trimming stripped 2 bases from V and 0 bases from J, with 16 bases between. The V gene's germline CDR1 is SNHLY and CDR2 FYNNEI. The CDR3 spans 17 residues. The CDR3 loop is CASSEQLAGVMNTEAFF. Here the CDR3 DNA reads TGTGCCAGCAGTGAACAGCTGGCAGGGGTCATGAACACTGAAGCTTTCTTT.

This clone occurred a few times. This rearrangement joins TRBV2 to TRBJ1-1, with D unclear. Germline CDR1 is SNHLY and CDR2 is FYNNEI. The CDR3 runs 14 residues. The germline V and J ends were trimmed by 5 bases and 1 base, with 11 bases remaining between them. The DNA for the CDR3 is TGTGCCAGCAGTTCAGTGGTGCCGAACACTGAAGCTTTCTTT. This encodes CASSSVVPNTEAFF.

The V call is TRBV28, the J call TRBJ1-2, with TRBD1 as a possible D gene (6 bases). Germline CDR1 is MDHEN and CDR2 is SYDVKM. The V end lost 5 bases, the J end lost 2 bases, and 9 bases lay between the germline ends. CDR3 length: 13 amino acids. CDR3 amino acids: CASSLTGNYGYTF. The DNA for the CDR3 is TGTGCCAGCAGTCTTACAGGGAACTATGGCTACACCTTC.

This chain uses TRBV10-3 with TRBJ1-2; D remains ambiguous. Germline CDR1 ENHRY, CDR2 SYGVKD. V lost 5 bases and J 2 bases, leaving 12 bases between the germline ends. The CDR3 runs 14 residues. The CDR3 loop is CAISSGVGNYGYTF. The CDR3 DNA is TGTGCCATCAGTAGCGGGGTGGGGAACTATGGCTACACCTTC.

This clone was picked up a small number of times. The J gene is TRBJ2-1, the V gene TRBV14; weak D call: TRBD2 (6 bases). V lost 1 base, J lost 8 bases, and 15 bases lay in between. The CDR3 covers 15 residues. CDR1 is SGHDN and CDR2 is FVKESK in the germline V gene. CDR3 sequence reads: CASSQVGGNWDEQFF. The CDR3 nucleotides are TGTGCCAGCAGCCAAGTGGGGGGTAATTGGGATGAGCAGTTCTTC.